Below, 2 T cell receptor beta chains from the same sample are listed, as sequenced in a study of T cells in localized non-small cell lung cancer. The protocol was immunoSEQ multiplex PCR, while the TCRdb copy is restricted to in-frame clones and leaves out a portion. Among more than 8,000 clones listed, around 59% were seen once. The source material was lymph node tissue, sampled before any cancer treatment. These receptors all stem from a male donor at least 60 years old with stage I squamous cell lung carcinoma.

The chain carries TRBV10-3 and TRBJ1-4, with no clear D. The V end lost 6 bases, the J end lost 5 bases, and 7 bases lay between the germline ends. CDR3 length: 12 amino acids. Germline V gives CDR1 ENHRY, CDR2 SYGVKD. The CDR3 coding sequence is TGTGCCATCAGAGATCAGAATGAAAAACTGTTTTTT. Translating gives CAIRDQNEKLFF.

The gene calls are TRBV9 and TRBJ1-1; D not resolved. The CDR3 is 13 residues long. Germline V gene data show CDR1 as SGDLS and CDR2 as YYNGEE. The germline V and J ends were trimmed by 3 bases and 2 bases, with 8 bases remaining between them. The CDR3 spells CASSAGDNTEAFF. The CDR3 bases are TGTGCCAGCAGCGCCGGAGACAACACTGAAGCTTTCTTT.